The clone carrying this TCR beta chain has just one count. An amount of RNA that ranged from roughly 0.45 to 1 ug was reverse transcribed with random hexamers. TCR beta CDR3 was amplified by immunoSEQ covering 54 Vbeta and 13 Jbeta. TCRdb re-derived calls from the immunoSEQ multiplex PCR reads in MiXCR, one entry per CDR3 protein. The sample holds hundreds of thousands of distinct CDR3 sequences; 85% to 95% are singletons and the top ten take approximately 0.15%. These data belong to a study of CD8 T cells in Susac syndrome. Background on the study: Patients with Susac syndrome were, at the time of blood collection, therapy-naive, maintained on corticosteroids, or maintained on intravenous immunoglobulin alone.

The CDR3 contains 17 residues. V dropped 3 bases and J dropped 1 base, with 17 bases sitting between them. Germline V CDR1 and CDR2: SGHRS, YFSETQ. The specimen sequenced was CD4+ T cells from PBMCs. The rearrangement uses TRBV5-1 and TRBJ2-1; the D gene could be TRBD1 or TRBD2 (6 bases each). The origin of this receptor is a human donor with Susac syndrome. CDR3 protein: CASSWGARVGSYNEQFF. The CDR3 DNA reads as TGCGCCAGCAGCTGGGGGGCGAGGGTTGGGTCCTACAATGAGCAGTTCTTC. The full variable domain, rest sourced from reference TRBV5-1 and TRBJ2-1, is KAGVTQTPRYLIKTRGQQVTLSCSPISGHRSVSWYQQTPGQGLQFLFEYFSETQRNKGNFPGRFSGRQFSNSRSEMNVSTLELGDSALYLCASSWGARVGSYNEQFFGPGTRLTVL.